The rows below give T cell receptor beta chains drawn from one sample of a study of CD8 T cells in Susac syndrome. TCRdb itself ran the immunoSEQ multiplex PCR reads through MiXCR, one entry per CDR3 protein. Of 100,000 to 150,000 distinct CDR3 sequences listed, around 94% were seen once; the top ten hold 0.093%. The specimen was CD4+ T cells from PBMCs. The receptor set was obtained from a human donor with multiple sclerosis. The CDR3 runs from the conserved cysteine through the conserved F or W. Fields, in order: V gene, CDR3 protein.

v_call: TRBV3-1; cdr3_aa: CASSQGGRGSAETQYF
v_call: TRBV20-1; cdr3_aa: CSASQRINEKLFF
v_call: TRBV7-2; cdr3_aa: CASSLMGHAFF
v_call: TRBV4-2; cdr3_aa: CASSRGTGEKEKLFF
v_call: TRBV6-2/TRBV6-3; cdr3_aa: CASSYGWAADTQYF
v_call: TRBV9; cdr3_aa: CASSPHVGTEAFF
v_call: TRBV12-3/TRBV12-4; cdr3_aa: CASSLGARGAVSETQYF
v_call: TRBV5-1; cdr3_aa: CASSLAVSSNTEAFF
v_call: TRBV5-4; cdr3_aa: CASSWSQSMGETQYF
v_call: TRBV6-1; cdr3_aa: CASLIRGIETQYF
v_call: TRBV12-3/TRBV12-4; cdr3_aa: CASSLDRSQETQYF
v_call: TRBV7-2; cdr3_aa: CASSLTVPADTQYF
v_call: TRBV11-3; cdr3_aa: CASSFEGGTGELFF
v_call: TRBV6-2/TRBV6-3; cdr3_aa: CASTMDGNSPLHF